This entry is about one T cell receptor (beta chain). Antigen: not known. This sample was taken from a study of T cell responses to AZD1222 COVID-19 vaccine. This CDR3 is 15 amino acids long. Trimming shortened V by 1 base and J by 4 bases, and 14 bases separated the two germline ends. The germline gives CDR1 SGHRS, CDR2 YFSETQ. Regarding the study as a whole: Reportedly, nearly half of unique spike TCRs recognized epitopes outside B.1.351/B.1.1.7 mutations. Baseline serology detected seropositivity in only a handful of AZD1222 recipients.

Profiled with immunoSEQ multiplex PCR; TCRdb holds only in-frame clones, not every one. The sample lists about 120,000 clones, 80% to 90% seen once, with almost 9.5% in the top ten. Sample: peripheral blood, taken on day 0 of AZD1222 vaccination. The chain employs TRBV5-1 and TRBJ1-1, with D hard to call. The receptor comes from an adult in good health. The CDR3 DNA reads TGCGCCAGCAGCTTGACAGTGATGGCCATCACTGAAGCTTTCTTT. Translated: CASSLTVMAITEAFF.